One sample yielded the 22 T cell receptor beta chains listed below, sequenced in a study of regulatory T cells in long-lasting Graves disease. Time point indicated: newly diagnosed GD, antithyroid drugs for less than 3 months. PBMCs were the source of the RNA used for TCR sequencing. Arm-PCR with iRepertoire HTBI primers amplified the CDR3 regions for these TCR beta libraries. TCRdb reanalysed the multiplex PCR reads using MiXCR and keeps one entry per CDR3 protein. Of about 540,000 distinct CDR3 sequences listed, roughly 13% are singletons. A further study also used this sample, focusing on T cells in Graves' hyperthyroidism and ophthalmopathy.

The sequencing used peripheral blood mononuclear cells (PBMCs), collected at new diagnosis, from a patient treated with antithyroid drugs. The receptors come from a man aged 25 to 45 with Graves disease.

The table lists this clonotype with a few counts. The chain joins TRBV30 to TRBJ2-5; 13 bases fit TRBD2. The V segment lost 0 bases and the J segment 5 bases; nucleotides outside the gene matches: 6. Germline V lookup: CDR1 GTSNPN, CDR2 SVGIG (reference sequence). This CDR3 contains 16 residues. This chain's CDR3 is CAWSVGLAGVGETQYF. The CDR3 DNA is TGTGCCTGGAGTGTAGGACTAGCGGGAGTAGGGGAGACCCAGTACTTC.

The chain links TRBV4-1 to TRBJ2-7; 8 bases are a match to TRBD2. The germline V gene encodes CDR1 MGHRA and CDR2 YSYEKL. The length of the CDR3 is 15 residues. Germline trimming cut 2 bases from V and 6 bases from J; bases unmatched to any gene: 9. In nucleotides, the CDR3 is TGCGCCAGCAGCCAACCTATAGCGGGGACGGGCGAGCAGTACTTC. Encoded protein: CASSQPIAGTGEQYF.

This chain connects TRBV12-3 or TRBV12-4 to TRBJ1-2; 11 nucleotides align to TRBD1. CDR3 length: 13 residues. V lost 6 bases to trimming and J lost 10 bases; unmatched junction nucleotides: 7. CDR3 protein: CASRPGTGGVYTF. The CDR3 DNA reads TGTGCCAGCAGGCCCGGGACAGGGGGGGTCTACACCTTC.

This clonotype was detected a few times. The V call is TRBV4-2, the J call TRBJ1-6, with unresolved D. This CDR3 is built from 14 residues. Germline CDR1 and CDR2: LGHNA and YNFKEQ. V dropped 3 bases and J dropped 11 bases, with 14 bases sitting between them. CDR3 DNA sequence: TGTGCCAGCAGCCAGATTCCATGGGTCGCACCCCTCCACTTT. Translation: CASSQIPWVAPLHF.

The table lists this clonotype with many counts. The rearrangement joins TRBV5-5 to TRBJ2-7; weak D call: TRBD1 (6 bases). Germline-derived CDR1 and CDR2 are SGHKS and YYEKEE (reference sequence). The CDR3 spans 15 residues. Trimming stripped 4 bases from V and 0 bases from J, with 14 bases between. The CDR3 DNA reads TGTGCCAGCAGCCCTAGCCAAGGGGGCTCCTACGAGCAGTACTTC. Residues: CASSPSQGGSYEQYF. The full variable domain, rest sourced from reference TRBV5-5 and TRBJ2-7, is DAGVTQSPTHLIKTRGQQVTLRCSPISGHKSVSWYQQVLGQGPQFIFQYYEKEERGRGNFPDRFSARQFPNYSSELNVNALLLGDSALYLCASSPSQGGSYEQYFGPGTRLTVT.

This clonotype was counted ten times or more. The chain employs TRBV6-2 or TRBV6-3 and TRBJ2-7; 7 nucleotides align to TRBD1. The V gene's germline CDR1 is MNHEY and CDR2 SVGEGT. V lost 6 bases and J lost 0; bases outside the gene matches: 8. This CDR3 contains 15 residues. As DNA, the CDR3 is TGTGCCAGCAGCTTCAGGGGGACCAGCTCCTACGAGCAGTACTTC. It codes for CASSFRGTSSYEQYF.

This clonotype was observed at least ten times. CDR3 sequence reads: CASSGGTNYGYTF. In DNA, the CDR3 is TGTGCCAGCAGTGGGGGGACTAACTATGGCTACACCTTC. This rearrangement joins TRBV2 to TRBJ1-2; a possible D gene is TRBD1 (5 bases). This CDR3 contains 13 residues. With 4 bases removed from V and 0 bases from J, the gap between germline ends came to 6 bases. Germline V gives CDR1 SNHLY, CDR2 FYNNEI.

Concerning this clonotype itself: Being one base from a much bigger clone, this may be a read error. The chain combines TRBV29-1 with TRBJ2-1; 10 positions match TRBD2. Germline CDR1 is SQVTM and CDR2 is ANQGSEA. The CDR3 has 15 residues. CDR3 in amino acids: CSVTPGLAEYNEQLF. Here the CDR3 DNA reads TGCAGCGTGACACCCGGACTAGCGGAATACAATGAGCAGCTCTTC.

This clonotype has just a few counts. The chain carries TRBV20-1 and TRBJ2-7, with TRBD2 as a possible D gene (6 bases). Trimming pared 3 bases from V and 5 bases from J, leaving 23 bases between. The CDR3 is 16 amino acids. CDR1 is DFQATT and CDR2 is SNEGSKA in the germline V gene (reference sequence). The CDR3 region has the DNA TGCAGTGCTAGTACCTCATTGGGGGGAGACTGGAACGAGCAGTACTTC. The encoded protein is CSASTSLGGDWNEQYF.

This clonotype was counted a few times. The chain couples TRBV14 to TRBJ1-4, with D hard to call. With 2 bases removed from V and 6 bases from J, the gap between germline ends came to 10 bases. The germline CDR1 and CDR2 sequences are SGHDN and FVKESK. The length of the CDR3 is 14 residues. CDR3 region: CASSQRGRHEKLFF. The DNA for the CDR3 is TGTGCCAGCAGCCAACGTGGGAGACATGAAAAACTGTTTTTT.

The chain employs TRBV4-1 and TRBJ2-3; a weak D match, TRBD2 (6 bases). V gave up 0 bases and J gave up 4 bases, with 11 bases separating them. Germline V CDR1 and CDR2: MGHRA, YSYEKL. The CDR3 is 15 residues long. CDR3 nucleotide sequence: TGCGCCAGCAGCCAAGATAGGCTAGCGCCAGATACGCAGTATTTT. It specifies CASSQDRLAPDTQYF.

In regard to this clonotype: This may be a read error: a much more frequent sequence differs by one nucleotide. This chain joins TRBV27 and TRBJ2-7, with D possibly being TRBD2 (6 bases). Trimming stripped 6 bases from V and 7 bases from J, with 22 bases between. The length of the CDR3 is 15 residues. Germline V gives CDR1 MNHEY, CDR2 SMNVEV (reference sequence). In DNA form, the CDR3 reads TGTGCCAGCAGCCTAAGGGACTCCGCTTTCAATGAGCAGTACTTC. Translated, it gives CASSLRDSAFNEQYF.

This clonotype was seen ten or more times. CDR3 region: CSALLGPRGGELFF. The CDR3 DNA reads TGCAGTGCGCTACTAGGGCCTCGGGGCGGGGAGCTGTTTTTT. The chain has TRBV20-1 and TRBJ2-2, with D maybe TRBD2 (5 bases). With 6 bases removed from V and 7 bases from J, the gap between germline ends came to 18 bases. Germline V gene lookup returns CDR1 DFQATT and CDR2 SNEGSKA (reference sequence). CDR3 size: 14 residues.

This clonotype was counted at least ten times. This chain links TRBV6-2 or TRBV6-3 with TRBJ2-1, with D hard to call. In germline, CDR1 is MNHEY, CDR2 SVGEGT. Trimming took 7 bases from V and 4 from J, leaving 14 bases between them. The length of the CDR3 is 14 residues. For the CDR3, the DNA is TGTGCCAGCACCCCAACGCACGGATACAATGAGCAGTTCTTC. Residues: CASTPTHGYNEQFF.

As to this clonotype: This clone may be a read error of a much larger clone one base away. The chain links TRBV29-1 to TRBJ2-7; D unclear. This CDR3 has 13 amino acids. Germline V CDR1 and CDR2: SQVTM, ANQGSEA. CDR3 protein: CSVETPTSYEQYF. CDR3 DNA: TGCAGCGTTGAAACCCCCACTTCCTATGAGCAGTACTTC.

The chain recombines TRBV7-6 with TRBJ2-1, with 8 nucleotides matching TRBD2. Germline CDR1 SGHVS, CDR2 FNYEAQ. The trim removed 2 bases at V and 5 bases at J, leaving 5 bases unmatched. The CDR3 runs 15 residues. This CDR3 is CASSLYLLADNEQFF. The CDR3 DNA follows: TGTGCCAGCAGCTTATATCTACTAGCGGACAATGAGCAGTTCTTC.

This clonotype showed up just a few times. CDR3 in DNA: TGTGCCAGCTGGACAGGCATCACCCATCAGCCCCAGCATTTT. This sequence encodes CASWTGITHQPQHF. The genes are TRBV25-1 and TRBJ1-5; TRBD1 matches 7 bases. CDR3 length: 14 residues. With V trimmed by 8 bases and J by 5 bases, 9 bases remained unmatched. The germline V gene has CDR1 MGHDK and CDR2 SYGVNS.

This clonotype was seen repeatedly, ten times or more. The CDR3 reads CASSPPRRAGGTYEQYF. The CDR3 DNA sequence: TGTGCCAGCAGCCCTCCTCGGAGGGCAGGGGGTACCTACGAGCAGTACTTC. The chain combines TRBV3-1 with TRBJ2-7; the D gene is possibly TRBD1 (7 bases). Germline V CDR1 and CDR2: LGHDT, YNNKEL (reference sequence). The CDR3 loop spans 17 amino acids. Trimming left V 4 bases short and J 2 bases short, with 21 bases between.

In its sample, this clonotype was seen many times. V is TRBV29-1 and J is TRBJ2-1; no clear D. The germline V gene encodes CDR1 SQVTM and CDR2 ANQGSEA. V gave up 6 bases and J gave up 6 bases, with 18 bases separating them. The CDR3 length is 14 residues. Written as DNA, the CDR3 is TGCAGCGTCCGGAGAAGGGTGCTGACCAATGAGCAGTTCTTC. Translation: CSVRRRVLTNEQFF.

Only a few counts were recorded for this clonotype. The chain is built from TRBV9 and TRBJ2-1, with 8 bases lining up with TRBD2. The CDR3 contains 16 residues. Germline V CDR1 and CDR2: SGDLS, YYNGEE. The J segment lost 4 bases and the V segment lost 0 bases, leaving 6 bases of the junction unmatched. The CDR3, as DNA: TGTGCCAGCAGCGTAGATCCAGCGGGAGTATACAATGAGCAGTTCTTC. Translating it yields CASSVDPAGVYNEQFF.

This clonotype was seen ten or more times. CDR3 protein: CASSYRHSEAFF. In DNA form, the CDR3 reads TGTGCCAGCAGTTATAGACACTCCGAAGCTTTCTTT. J is TRBJ1-1 and V is TRBV12-3 or TRBV12-4; D call uncertain. The CDR3 length is 12 residues. V gave up 4 bases and J gave up 8 bases, with 11 bases separating them.

This clonotype was recorded a few times. J is TRBJ2-7 and V is TRBV27; the D gene is possibly TRBD1 (5 bases). The CDR3 is 15 amino acids. Germline CDR1 is MNHEY and CDR2 is SMNVEV (reference sequence). Trimming pared 5 bases from V and 0 bases from J, leaving 14 bases between. DNA for the CDR3: TGTGCCAGCAGTCCCCTTCAGGGTAGCTCCTACGAGCAGTACTTC. This codes for CASSPLQGSSYEQYF.